A selection of T cell receptor beta chains follows, all from one sample in a study of T-cell reconstitution after alpha-beta-depleted transplantation in children. TCRdb redid the calling of the PCR reads with MiXCR, one entry per CDR3 protein. The sample lists about 610,000 distinct CDR3 sequences, over 9.5% occurring once. Sequences were derived from PBMCs from the stem cell graft donor, sampled from the stem cell graft. These receptors were collected from a human donor who donated a stem cell graft to a child with acute myeloid leukemia. The CDR3 runs from the conserved cysteine through the conserved F or W. D genes are given only for firm matches. Where a row states a size, it is once, few, many or the class of an expanded clone; other rows omit it.

size: once; D: -; V: TRBV27; J: TRBJ2-1; CDR3: CASSLGGVAGEQFF; DNA: TGTGCCAGCAGTTTGGGGGGAGTGGCGGGTGAGCAGTTCTTC
size: many; D: TRBD2; V: TRBV5-1; J: TRBJ2-3; CDR3: CASSRAGTSGTDTQYF; DNA: TGCGCCAGCAGCCGTGCCGGGACTAGCGGCACAGATACGCAGTATTTT
size: -; D: TRBD2; V: TRBV5-1; J: TRBJ2-3; CDR3: CASSGRDYFTDTQYF; DNA: TGCGCCAGCAGCGGCCGGGACTATTTCACAGATACGCAGTATTTT
size: many; D: -; V: TRBV11-2; J: TRBJ2-1; CDR3: CASSLEIFSGPRGEQFF; DNA: TGTGCCAGCAGCTTAGAGATTTTTAGCGGCCCTCGGGGTGAGCAGTTCTTC
size: many; D: TRBD1; V: TRBV7-2; J: TRBJ2-7; CDR3: CASSLVGQGSYEQYF; DNA: TGTGCCAGCAGTTTAGTGGGACAGGGGAGTTACGAGCAGTACTTC
size: few; D: -; V: TRBV30; J: TRBJ2-2; CDR3: CAWTPGSVLTGELFF; DNA: TGTGCCTGGACCCCGGGGTCCGTTCTCACCGGGGAGCTGTTTTTT
size: many; D: -; V: TRBV7-2; J: TRBJ1-6; CDR3: CASSLVAVSPLHF; DNA: TGTGCCAGCAGCTTAGTCGCAGTATCACCCCTCCACTTT
size: -; D: TRBD2; V: TRBV10-3; J: TRBJ2-1; CDR3: CAISATSGSNNEQFF; DNA: TGTGCCATCAGTGCTACTAGCGGGAGTAACAATGAGCAGTTCTTC
size: many; D: TRBD2; V: TRBV28; J: TRBJ2-1; CDR3: CASSLPRLAGAGNEQFF; DNA: TGTGCCAGCAGTTTACCCCGACTAGCGGGAGCGGGAAATGAGCAGTTCTTC
size: -; D: TRBD1; V: TRBV6-4; J: TRBJ2-1; CDR3: CASKGQHLGNEQFF; DNA: TGTGCCAGCAAGGGACAGCACCTGGGGAATGAGCAGTTCTTC
size: -; D: TRBD2; V: TRBV24-1; J: TRBJ2-1; CDR3: CATSGGGRRNEQFF; DNA: TGTGCCACCAGTGGTGGCGGGAGGCGGAATGAGCAGTTCTTC
size: -; D: -; V: TRBV5-1; J: TRBJ2-3; CDR3: CASKTSTDTQYF; DNA: TGCGCCAGCAAAACCAGCACAGATACGCAGTATTTT
size: -; D: TRBD1; V: TRBV7-6; J: TRBJ2-1; CDR3: CASSYPRTGGKVNEQFF; DNA: TGTGCCAGCAGCTACCCCAGGACAGGGGGGAAAGTCAATGAGCAGTTCTTC
size: few; D: TRBD1; V: TRBV5-4; J: TRBJ2-7; CDR3: CASSKGGNYEQYF; DNA: TGTGCCAGCAGCAAAGGGGGCAACTACGAGCAGTACTTC
size: few; D: TRBD2; V: TRBV7-2; J: TRBJ2-5; CDR3: CASSFVTGGETQYF; DNA: TGTGCCAGCAGCTTCGTTACGGGAGGGGAGACCCAGTACTTC
size: -; D: TRBD2; V: TRBV11-2; J: TRBJ2-3; CDR3: CASSFLGLAGTSTDTQYF; DNA: TGTGCCAGCAGCTTTTTGGGACTAGCGGGTACTAGCACAGATACGCAGTATTTT
size: -; D: -; V: TRBV12-3/TRBV12-4; J: TRBJ1-1; CDR3: CASRKIMNTEAFF; DNA: TGTGCCAGCAGAAAGATCATGAACACTGAAGCTTTCTTT
size: few; D: TRBD2; V: TRBV10-3; J: TRBJ2-3; CDR3: CAISGEARLAGGLEEYF; DNA: TGTGCCATCAGTGGAGAGGCACGACTAGCGGGAGGCCTAGAGGAGTATTTT
size: few; D: -; V: TRBV20-1; J: TRBJ2-3; CDR3: CSARVTGPDTQYF; DNA: TGCAGTGCTAGAGTAACGGGACCAGATACGCAGTATTTT
size: -; D: -; V: TRBV6-2/TRBV6-3; J: TRBJ2-2; CDR3: CASTRRGKRDTNTGELFF; DNA: TGTGCCAGCACCCGGCGGGGGAAGCGGGACACGAACACCGGGGAGCTGTTTTTT
size: many; D: -; V: TRBV20-1; J: TRBJ2-2; CDR3: CSARDVTVILTGELFF; DNA: TGCAGTGCTAGAGATGTTACAGTTATACTCACCGGGGAGCTGTTTTTT
size: -; D: TRBD1; V: TRBV2; J: TRBJ1-1; CDR3: CASKLTGGYTEAFF; DNA: TGTGCCAGCAAGCTGACAGGGGGCTACACTGAAGCTTTCTTT
size: few; D: -; V: TRBV7-3; J: TRBJ2-7; CDR3: CASSKTGTPKIEQYF; DNA: TGTGCCAGCAGCAAAACCGGGACACCGAAGATCGAGCAGTACTTC
size: few; D: -; V: TRBV29-1; J: TRBJ1-1; CDR3: CSVEDRSPMNTEAFF; DNA: TGCAGCGTTGAAGATCGCAGTCCAATGAACACTGAAGCTTTCTTT
size: -; D: -; V: TRBV29-1; J: TRBJ1-1; CDR3: CSVRAGQNTEAFF; DNA: TGCAGCGTCCGCGCAGGGCAAAACACTGAAGCTTTCTTT
size: -; D: -; V: TRBV12-3/TRBV12-4; J: TRBJ1-1; CDR3: CASSIKSNTEAFF; DNA: TGTGCCAGCAGTATCAAGAGCAACACTGAAGCTTTCTTT
size: few; D: TRBD1; V: TRBV24-1; J: TRBJ2-3; CDR3: CATSESTGGFTDTQYF; DNA: TGTGCCACCAGTGAGTCGACAGGGGGTTTCACAGATACGCAGTATTTT
size: few; D: TRBD2; V: TRBV20-1; J: TRBJ2-5; CDR3: CSAPRLAGVVETQYF; DNA: TGCAGTGCTCCCCGACTAGCGGGAGTGGTCGAGACCCAGTACTTC
size: many; D: TRBD1; V: TRBV6-4; J: TRBJ2-3; CDR3: CASSSGERGPPYTQYF; DNA: TGTGCCAGCAGCTCAGGCGAGAGGGGGCCCCCATATACGCAGTATTTT
size: few; D: -; V: TRBV27; J: TRBJ2-5; CDR3: CASSKRQQETQYF; DNA: TGTGCCAGCAGTAAACGACAGCAAGAGACCCAGTACTTC
size: -; D: TRBD2; V: TRBV6-1; J: TRBJ2-7; CDR3: CASSEAWGGETYEQYF; DNA: TGTGCCAGCAGTGAAGCCTGGGGGGGGGAAACCTACGAGCAGTACTTC
size: many; D: TRBD2; V: TRBV6-2/TRBV6-3; J: TRBJ2-1; CDR3: CASSYSGLAGVMYNEQFF; DNA: TGTGCCAGCAGTTACTCGGGACTAGCGGGAGTAATGTACAATGAGCAGTTCTTC
size: few; D: TRBD2; V: TRBV30; J: TRBJ2-1; CDR3: CAWRTSAREQFF; DNA: TGTGCCTGGAGGACTAGCGCCAGGGAGCAGTTCTTC
size: many; D: -; V: TRBV6-5; J: TRBJ1-1; CDR3: CASSYVGEDTEAFF; DNA: TGTGCCAGCAGTTACGTAGGGGAAGACACTGAAGCTTTCTTT
size: -; D: TRBD1; V: TRBV28; J: TRBJ2-7; CDR3: CASSLLARDRGLYF; DNA: TGTGCCAGCAGTTTATTAGCCCGGGACAGGGGCCTGTACTTC
size: many; D: TRBD2; V: TRBV6-5; J: TRBJ2-7; CDR3: CASWGTREFPYEQYF; DNA: TGTGCCAGCTGGGGTACGCGGGAGTTCCCCTACGAGCAGTACTTC
size: few; D: -; V: TRBV7-6; J: TRBJ1-5; CDR3: CASSHELGIGSNQPQHF; DNA: TGTGCCAGCAGCCACGAACTCGGGATAGGGAGCAATCAGCCCCAGCATTTT
size: few; D: TRBD1; V: TRBV7-2; J: TRBJ2-1; CDR3: CASSTRQGRQFF; DNA: TGTGCCAGCAGCACCAGACAGGGCAGGCAGTTCTTC
size: -; D: -; V: TRBV20-1; J: TRBJ1-2; CDR3: CSARKPAGYGYTF; DNA: TGCAGTGCTAGAAAGCCAGCAGGCTATGGCTACACCTTC
size: few; D: TRBD2; V: TRBV28; J: TRBJ2-2; CDR3: CASSFPGTSGTGELFF; DNA: TGTGCCAGCAGTTTTCCCGGGACTAGCGGGACCGGGGAGCTGTTTTTT
size: -; D: -; V: TRBV28; J: TRBJ2-2; CDR3: CASSYPGTNTGELFF; DNA: TGTGCCAGCAGTTACCCCGGGACGAACACCGGGGAGCTGTTTTTT
size: many; D: TRBD2; V: TRBV6-1; J: TRBJ2-7; CDR3: CASSEFTGGSDEQYF; DNA: TGTGCCAGCAGTGAGTTTACGGGAGGATCTGACGAGCAGTACTTC
size: -; D: TRBD2; V: TRBV27; J: TRBJ2-1; CDR3: CASSLQARLAGGASYNEQFF; DNA: TGTGCCAGCAGTTTACAAGCTCGACTAGCGGGGGGAGCCTCCTACAATGAGCAGTTCTTC
size: few; D: TRBD2; V: TRBV6-2/TRBV6-3; J: TRBJ2-1; CDR3: CASTLRLAVDEQFF; DNA: TGTGCCAGCACCCTCAGACTAGCAGTGGATGAGCAGTTCTTC
size: -; D: -; V: TRBV2; J: TRBJ2-1; CDR3: CASRHNEQFF; DNA: TGTGCCAGCCGACACAATGAGCAGTTCTTC
size: -; D: -; V: TRBV4-3; J: TRBJ2-3; CDR3: CASSQGRREFPQYF; DNA: TGCGCCAGCAGCCAAGGGAGACGGGAGTTCCCTCAGTATTTT
size: many; D: -; V: TRBV3-1; J: TRBJ2-1; CDR3: CASSRTDNEQFF; DNA: TGTGCCAGCAGCCGGACGGACAATGAGCAGTTCTTC
size: few; D: -; V: TRBV3-1; J: TRBJ2-2; CDR3: CASSQLRGPGGGELFF; DNA: TGTGCCAGCAGCCAATTGCGAGGGCCCGGGGGCGGGGAGCTGTTTTTT
size: many; D: -; V: TRBV29-1; J: TRBJ2-3; CDR3: CSVGRFSTDTQYF; DNA: TGCAGCGTTGGGCGGTTTAGCACAGATACGCAGTATTTT
size: few; D: TRBD2; V: TRBV6-1; J: TRBJ2-2; CDR3: CATSVVSGSGTGELFF; DNA: TGTGCCACCTCCGTCGTTAGCGGGAGTGGTACCGGGGAGCTGTTTTTT